The 32 T cell receptor beta chains below were found in one sample sequenced in a study of shared clonotypes between healthy human individuals. The table came from immunoSEQ multiplex PCR; TCRdb's copy has only in-frame clones and leaves some out. The table lists about 1.5 million clones, 96% of them singletons. Sequencing was done on a sample of naive CD4+ T cells sorted from blood. As for subset: CD45RA+ positively selected. The receptors originated from a man between 25 and 39 years old in good health.

The chain uses TRBV19 and TRBJ2-5; 7 nucleotides agree with TRBD1. There are 17 residues in the CDR3. V was clipped by 5 bases and J by 0 bases; unmatched bases: 12. Germline CDR1 LNHDA, CDR2 SQIVND (reference sequence). This CDR3 is CASSVLPGTANQETQYF. The DNA for the CDR3 is TGTGCCAGTAGTGTACTACCCGGGACAGCTAACCAAGAGACCCAGTACTTC.

As to this clone: Other DNA sequences of this sample code for an identical CDR3. V gene TRBV28 combines with J gene TRBJ2-7, with D hard to call. The CDR3 is 13 residues long. V gave up 6 bases and J gave up 1 base, with 10 bases separating them. Germline V gene sequence: CDR1 MDHEN, CDR2 SYDVKM. The CDR3 protein is CASRSSGSYEQYF. For the CDR3, the DNA is TGTGCCAGCAGATCGAGTGGGTCCTACGAGCAGTACTTC.

The chain employs TRBV5-6 and TRBJ1-3; D may be TRBD1 (5 bases). Germline values: CDR1 SGHDT, CDR2 YYEEEE. V lost 4 bases, J lost 2 bases, and 25 bases lay in between. The CDR3 length is 19 residues. CDR3 in amino acids: CASSASPLAAGGTGNTIYF. CDR3 bases: TGTGCCAGCAGCGCCTCTCCCCTGGCGGCCGGGGGAACTGGAAACACCATATATTTT.

Only one count was recorded for this clone. The chain has TRBV28 and TRBJ2-2; 8 bases are shared with TRBD2. Germline values: CDR1 MDHEN, CDR2 SYDVKM. This CDR3 is built from 15 residues. With V trimmed by 6 bases and J by 2 bases, 5 bases remained unmatched. The CDR3 nucleotides are TGTGCCAGCAGAAAGCGGGAGTCAAACACCGGGGAGCTGTTTTTT. This translates into CASRKRESNTGELFF.

V is TRBV7-8 and J is TRBJ2-7; 9 bases fit TRBD2. The CDR3 loop spans 15 amino acids. J lost 1 base, V lost 5 bases, and 6 bases had no gene match. Looked up from germline, CDR1 is SGHVS and CDR2 is FQNEAQ. Here the CDR3 reads CASSISGSKSYEQYF. The CDR3 DNA is TGTGCCAGCAGCATTAGCGGGAGTAAGTCCTACGAGCAGTACTTC.

The rearrangement uses TRBV2 and TRBJ2-1; tentative D call: TRBD1 (6 bases). This CDR3 contains 14 residues. Trimming shortened V by 8 bases and J by 4 bases, and 15 bases separated the two germline ends. Looked up from germline, CDR1 is SNHLY and CDR2 is FYNNEI. CDR3 protein: CASGRRTVYNEQFF. CDR3 in DNA: TGTGCCAGCGGAAGACGGACAGTTTACAATGAGCAGTTCTTC. The full variable domain, in which reference TRBV2 and TRBJ2-1 provide the parts outside the CDR3, is EPEVTQTPSHQVTQMGQEVILRCVPISNHLYFYWYRQILGQKVEFLVSFYNNEISEKSEIFDDQFSVERPDGSNFTLKIRSTKLEDSAMYFCASGRRTVYNEQFFGPGTRLTVL.

This clone was counted between two and nine times. Other DNA sequences within the sample encode an identical CDR3. This chain links TRBV28 with TRBJ2-1; D not certain. Germline V gene sequence: CDR1 MDHEN, CDR2 SYDVKM. This CDR3 spans 12 amino acids. Trimming pared 2 bases from V and 4 bases from J, leaving 3 bases between. CDR3 sequence reads: CASSLGYNEQFF. CDR3 nucleotide sequence: TGTGCCAGCAGTTTAGGTTACAATGAGCAGTTCTTC.

As to this clone: Other nucleotide sequences from this sample produce the same CDR3. This chain links TRBV2 with TRBJ2-7; 10 bases are a match to TRBD2. The V gene end was trimmed by 5 bases and the J gene end by 4 bases; junction bases not matched to a gene: 2. Germline CDR1 SNHLY, CDR2 FYNNEI. This CDR3 region has 13 residues. The CDR3 sequence: CASSRTSGYEQYF. CDR3 DNA: TGTGCCAGCAGTAGGACTAGCGGATACGAGCAGTACTTC.

The chain links TRBV28 to TRBJ2-7, with D perhaps TRBD2 (5 bases). V was clipped by 7 bases and J by 3 bases, with 19 bases between them. The germline gives CDR1 MDHEN, CDR2 SYDVKM. The CDR3 extends over 15 amino acids. The CDR3 here is CASTRAGQLLYEQYF. The CDR3 DNA reads TGTGCCAGCACCCGGGCGGGCCAACTTCTCTACGAGCAGTACTTC.

The chain joins TRBV6-5 to TRBJ1-1; 7 bases are a match to TRBD1. With 8 bases clipped from V and 2 bases from J, the junction kept 8 bases outside the gene matches. Germline V gives CDR1 MNHEY, CDR2 SVGAGI. CDR3 length: 14 amino acids. The CDR3 coding sequence is TGTGCCAGCTTCAGGGGGTCCAGTAACACTGAAGCTTTCTTT. Translation: CASFRGSSNTEAFF.

The rearrangement uses TRBV25-1 and TRBJ2-7, with TRBD2 as a possible D gene (6 bases). V lost 9 bases, J lost 0 bases, and 18 bases lay in between. The germline V gene encodes CDR1 MGHDK and CDR2 SYGVNS. CDR3 length: 15 amino acids. The CDR3 protein is CASSNRDSFSYEQYF. The DNA for the CDR3 is TGTGCCAGTTCGAACCGGGACTCCTTCTCCTACGAGCAGTACTTC.

The rearrangement uses TRBV7-3 and TRBJ1-1; D is uncertain. CDR1 and CDR2 (germline): SGHTA, FQGTGA. V lost 5 bases and J lost 0, with 7 bases in between. The CDR3 spans 13 residues. CDR3 in DNA: TGTGCCAGCAGCCCACTAATGAACACTGAAGCTTTCTTT. It is translated as CASSPLMNTEAFF.

The chain is built from TRBV5-1 and TRBJ2-5; 10 bases agree with TRBD2. Germline V gene sequence: CDR1 SGHRS, CDR2 YFSETQ. The V and J ends lost 4 bases and 3 bases, in that order; junction bases with no gene match: 12. The CDR3 consists of 17 residues. CDR3 protein: CASSPNTSGAREETQYF. Here the CDR3 DNA reads TGCGCCAGCAGCCCTAACACTAGCGGGGCACGAGAAGAGACCCAGTACTTC.

This clone was seen a single time. The chain is built from TRBV10-2 and TRBJ2-7, with TRBD1 identical over 7 bases. CDR3 length: 13 residues. Germline loops: CDR1 WSHSY, CDR2 SAAADI. V lost 7 bases to trimming and J lost 3 bases; unmatched junction nucleotides: 6. CDR3 bases: TGCGCCAGCAAGGGCGGACAGGTCTACGAGCAGTACTTC. Its protein product is CASKGGQVYEQYF.

The V and J genes are TRBV9 and TRBJ2-7; D gene ambiguous. Trimming cost V 0 bases and J 3 bases, with 7 bases left between them. Per germline, CDR1 SGDLS and CDR2 YYNGEE. The CDR3 totals 13 residues. The CDR3 loop reads CASSVAWDYEQYF. The CDR3 nucleotides read TGTGCCAGCAGCGTAGCTTGGGACTACGAGCAGTACTTC.

This rearrangement joins TRBV7-9 to TRBJ1-4; D unclear. V shed 5 bases and J shed 0 bases, with 13 bases lying between them. CDR1 is SEHNR, CDR2 FQNEAQ, per germline (reference sequence). CDR3 length: 16 amino acids. The CDR3 sequence: CASSAQQVATNEKLFF. The CDR3 bases are TGTGCCAGCAGCGCCCAACAAGTTGCAACTAATGAAAAACTGTTTTTT.

With regard to this clone: The same CDR3 is also encoded by other DNA sequences in this sample. This chain uses TRBV11-3 with TRBJ2-7; 12 positions match TRBD2. V lost 4 bases, J lost 4 bases, and 8 bases stayed unmatched. This CDR3 is 16 amino acids long. Germline CDR1 is SGHNT and CDR2 is YENEEA. In DNA, the CDR3 is TGTGCCAGCAGCTCCGAAGGACTAGCGGGGTCTTACGAGCAGTACTTC. This sequence encodes CASSSEGLAGSYEQYF.

This chain links TRBV7-2 with TRBJ1-2; D is perhaps TRBD1 (5 bases). The CDR3 extends over 15 amino acids. CDR1 is SGHTA and CDR2 is FQGNSA in the germline V gene. Trimming took off 5 bases at V and 2 bases at J, with 15 bases between the two ends. The CDR3 nucleotides read TGTGCCAGCAGCCCTCGGCGGGGACGAAACTATGGCTACACCTTC. Its protein is CASSPRRGRNYGYTF.

The V call is TRBV6-4, the J call TRBJ2-1; a possible D gene is TRBD2 (6 bases). Germline assignment: CDR1 MRHNA and CDR2 SNTAGT. The V end lost 4 bases, the J end lost 7 bases, and 23 bases lay between the germline ends. The CDR3 runs to 17 residues. The CDR3 nucleotides are TGTGCCAGCAGTGTACGCGGGACCCGCCTTGGGTTGAATGAGCAGTTCTTC. Translating it yields CASSVRGTRLGLNEQFF.

Concerning this clone: The sample holds other DNA sequences that translate to the same CDR3. The chain employs TRBV20-1 and TRBJ2-1, with unresolved D. V was trimmed by 1 base and J by 5 bases, leaving 3 bases between them. CDR1 DFQATT and CDR2 SNEGSKA come from the germline V gene (reference sequence). The length of the CDR3 is 11 residues. The CDR3 coding sequence is TGCAGTGCTAGAGGGGACAATGAGCAGTTCTTC. Translation gives CSARGDNEQFF.

The genes are TRBV27 and TRBJ2-7, with D maybe TRBD1 (5 bases). The CDR3 covers 16 residues. Germline lookup yields CDR1 MNHEY and CDR2 SMNVEV (reference sequence). V dropped 6 bases and J dropped 4 bases, with 22 bases sitting between them. CDR3 nucleotides: TGTGCCAGCAGCCATACGACAGCGCCTCCGATGTACGAGCAGTACTTC. Translated, it gives CASSHTTAPPMYEQYF.

The V call is TRBV19, the J call TRBJ2-3; D is unresolved. V lost 6 bases, J lost 4 bases, and 8 bases lay in between. The CDR3 is 12 amino acids. Germline V gene sequence: CDR1 LNHDA, CDR2 SQIVND (reference sequence). This CDR3 is CASSVHPDTQYF. The CDR3 coding sequence is TGTGCCAGTAGCGTTCATCCAGATACGCAGTATTTT.

Points on this clone: Distinct nucleotide sequences in the sample also encode this CDR3. The chain carries TRBV5-1 and TRBJ2-3; no clear D gene. Trimming shortened V by 2 bases and J by 6 bases, and 13 bases separated the two germline ends. This CDR3 comprises 14 residues. Germline CDR1 is SGHRS and CDR2 is YFSETQ. This CDR3 is CASSLGGPGDTQYF. The CDR3 nucleotides are TGCGCCAGCAGCTTAGGCGGCCCTGGGGATACGCAGTATTTT.

V is TRBV5-8 and J is TRBJ2-7, with 7 bases lining up with TRBD1. Germline CDR1 is SGHTS and CDR2 is YDEGEE. The CDR3 has 14 residues. J lost 5 bases, V lost 2 bases, and 7 bases had no gene match. Here the CDR3 DNA reads TGTGCCAGCAGCTTAACAGGGGTAGTGGACGAGCAGTACTTC. Translating it yields CASSLTGVVDEQYF.

The chain couples TRBV10-3 to TRBJ1-5; D ambiguous. CDR1 and CDR2 from the germline V gene are ENHRY and SYGVKD. The CDR3 runs 13 residues. The V end was cut by 3 bases, the J end by 3 bases, with 6 bases between. CDR3 in amino acids: CAISDAANQPQHF. DNA of the CDR3: TGTGCCATCAGTGATGCGGCCAATCAGCCCCAGCATTTT.

The V call is TRBV29-1, the J call TRBJ2-6, with D possibly being TRBD1 (5 bases). The V gene's germline CDR1 is SQVTM and CDR2 ANQGSEA. The CDR3 spans 14 residues. The V gene lost 4 bases and the J gene lost 2 bases, with 9 bases spanning the gap. The CDR3: CSVGQTPGANVLTF. CDR3 coding DNA: TGCAGCGTTGGACAGACTCCTGGGGCCAACGTCCTGACTTTC.

The rearrangement links TRBV29-1 to TRBJ2-7; D may be TRBD1 (6 bases). CDR1 SQVTM and CDR2 ANQGSEA come from the germline V gene. The CDR3 is 13 amino acids. V was shortened by 8 bases and J by 2 bases, with 16 bases between the two germline ends. In DNA form, the CDR3 reads TGCAGCCCCTTGGACAGTGGGGCCTACGAGCAGTACTTC. It specifies CSPLDSGAYEQYF.

The gene calls are TRBV19 and TRBJ2-2; 9 positions agree with TRBD1. Germline loops: CDR1 LNHDA, CDR2 SQIVND (reference sequence). V shed 1 base, J shed 5 bases, and the junction held 5 bases outside the gene matches. The length of the CDR3 is 16 residues. CDR3 loop: CASSIVPGQGTGELFF. The CDR3 region has the DNA TGTGCCAGTAGTATAGTACCGGGACAGGGAACCGGGGAGCTGTTTTTT.

The V and J genes are TRBV7-2 and TRBJ2-5; TRBD1 matches at 12 bases. J lost 9 bases, V lost 5 bases, and 10 bases had no gene match. Germline assignment: CDR1 SGHTA and CDR2 FQGNSA. This CDR3 contains 15 residues. The CDR3, as DNA: TGTGCCAGCAGCCGGGACAGGGGGCTAGAGGGGTCCCAGTACTTC. Encoded protein: CASSRDRGLEGSQYF.

The chain recombines TRBV7-9 with TRBJ2-1; 12 positions agree with TRBD2. Trimming took 5 bases from V and 3 from J; bases not matched to a gene: 5. Germline CDR1 is SEHNR and CDR2 is FQNEAQ (reference sequence). This CDR3 contains 16 residues. The CDR3 DNA sequence: TGTGCCAGCAGCCCGTGGACTAGCGGGATCTACAATGAGCAGTTCTTC. This codes for CASSPWTSGIYNEQFF.

The chain has TRBV27 and TRBJ1-2; 7 bases are a match to TRBD1. Germline V gene sequence: CDR1 MNHEY, CDR2 SMNVEV (reference sequence). The V and J ends lost 4 bases and 6 bases, in that order; junction bases with no gene match: 8. CDR3 size: 14 residues. The CDR3 bases are TGTGCCAGCAGTTCACGGGTGACAGGGCATGGCTACACCTTC. Translated, it gives CASSSRVTGHGYTF.

As for this clone: The same CDR3 can be traced to other DNA sequences in this sample. This rearrangement joins TRBV6-1 to TRBJ1-1, with D hard to call. The CDR3 is 15 amino acids. CDR1 is MNHNS and CDR2 is SASEGT in the germline V gene. Deletions cut 2 bases from V and 4 bases from J, with 14 bases between. The CDR3 here is CASSEISRTGTEAFF. Here the CDR3 DNA reads TGTGCCAGCAGTGAAATATCAAGGACGGGCACTGAAGCTTTCTTT.